The source of this T cell receptor beta chain is a study of post-analysis software for immune sequencing data. Study observations and caveats: In patients, about five TRBV segments were more frequent than in controls, with TRBV5-6, TRBV5-1 and TRBV20-1 among them. Samples prepared in the same batch strongly co-clustered by F measure. Significantly decreased normalized Chao1 diversity was recorded for multiple sclerosis patients relative to controls.

Included in the TCR beta cDNA libraries were unique molecular identifiers. cDNA molecules numbering roughly 0.5 million came from roughly 1 to 10 million T cells. One entry per CDR3 protein results from TCRdb running MiXCR on the PCR reads. The top ten hold roughly 12% of the sample, which has around 700,000 distinct CDR3 sequences, around 64% seen once. Looked up from germline, CDR1 is LNHNV and CDR2 is YYDKDF (reference sequence). There are 19 residues in the CDR3. With V trimmed by 0 bases and J by 4 bases, 17 bases remained unmatched. As for this clonotype: Its target is not known.

The TCR sequence derives from a girl aged 2 to 10 with multiple sclerosis. The V call is TRBV15, the J call TRBJ2-5, with TRBD1 identical over 7 bases. Source material: blood. The CDR3 spells CATSRDRGNRGRGLETQYF. The CDR3 DNA follows: TGTGCCACCAGCAGAGATAGAGGAAACAGGGGACGAGGACTAGAGACCCAGTACTTC.